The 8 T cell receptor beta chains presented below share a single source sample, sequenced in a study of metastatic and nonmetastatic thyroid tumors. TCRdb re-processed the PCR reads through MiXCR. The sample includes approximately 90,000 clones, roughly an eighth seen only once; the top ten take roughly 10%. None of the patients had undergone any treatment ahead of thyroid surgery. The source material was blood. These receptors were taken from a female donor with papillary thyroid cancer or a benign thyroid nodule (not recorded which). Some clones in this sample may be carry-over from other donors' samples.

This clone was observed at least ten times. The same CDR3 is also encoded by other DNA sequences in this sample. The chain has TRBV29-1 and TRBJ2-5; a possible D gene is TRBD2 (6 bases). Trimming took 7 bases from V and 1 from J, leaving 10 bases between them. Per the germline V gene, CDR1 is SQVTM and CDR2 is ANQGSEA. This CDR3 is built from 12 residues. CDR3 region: CSAAGSQETQYF. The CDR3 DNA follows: TGCAGCGCCGCGGGGTCCCAAGAGACCCAGTACTTC.

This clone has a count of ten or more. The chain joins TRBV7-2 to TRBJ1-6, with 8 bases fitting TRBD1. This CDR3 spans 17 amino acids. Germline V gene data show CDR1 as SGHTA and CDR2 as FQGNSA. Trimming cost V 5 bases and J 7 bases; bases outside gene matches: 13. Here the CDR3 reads CASSVSRDRRENSPLHF. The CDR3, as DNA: TGTGCCAGCAGCGTCTCCCGGGACAGGAGGGAGAATTCACCCCTCCACTTT.

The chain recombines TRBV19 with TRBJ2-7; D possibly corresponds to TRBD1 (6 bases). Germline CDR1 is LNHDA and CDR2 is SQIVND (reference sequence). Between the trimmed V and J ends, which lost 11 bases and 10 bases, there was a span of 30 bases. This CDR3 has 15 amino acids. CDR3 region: CAPDQGYSWSYYQYF. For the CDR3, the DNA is TGTGCCCCCGATCAGGGGTATAGTTGGTCCTACTATCAGTACTTC.

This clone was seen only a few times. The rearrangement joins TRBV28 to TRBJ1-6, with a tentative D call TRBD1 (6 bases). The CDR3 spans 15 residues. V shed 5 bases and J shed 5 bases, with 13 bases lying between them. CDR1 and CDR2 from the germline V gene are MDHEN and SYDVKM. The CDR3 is CASSTGPGNNSPLHF. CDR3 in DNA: TGTGCCAGCAGTACAGGGCCGGGAAATAATTCACCCCTCCACTTT.

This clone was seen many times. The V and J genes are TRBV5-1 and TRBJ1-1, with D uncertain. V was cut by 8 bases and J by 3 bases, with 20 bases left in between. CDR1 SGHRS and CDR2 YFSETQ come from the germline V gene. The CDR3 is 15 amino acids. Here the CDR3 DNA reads TGCGCCAGTGGGGAGACGGGGAGGACCCACACTGAAGCTTTCTTT. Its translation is CASGETGRTHTEAFF. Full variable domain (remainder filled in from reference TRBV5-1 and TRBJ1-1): KAGVTQTPRYLIKTRGQQVTLSCSPISGHRSVSWYQQTPGQGLQFLFEYFSETQRNKGNFPGRFSGRQFSNSRSEMNVSTLELGDSALYLCASGETGRTHTEAFFGQGTRLTVV.

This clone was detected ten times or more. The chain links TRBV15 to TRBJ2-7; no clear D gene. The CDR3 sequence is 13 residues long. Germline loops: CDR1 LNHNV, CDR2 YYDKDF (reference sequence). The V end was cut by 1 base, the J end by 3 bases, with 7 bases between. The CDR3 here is CATSRGPFYEQYF. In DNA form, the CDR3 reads TGTGCCACCAGCAGAGGCCCTTTCTACGAGCAGTACTTC.

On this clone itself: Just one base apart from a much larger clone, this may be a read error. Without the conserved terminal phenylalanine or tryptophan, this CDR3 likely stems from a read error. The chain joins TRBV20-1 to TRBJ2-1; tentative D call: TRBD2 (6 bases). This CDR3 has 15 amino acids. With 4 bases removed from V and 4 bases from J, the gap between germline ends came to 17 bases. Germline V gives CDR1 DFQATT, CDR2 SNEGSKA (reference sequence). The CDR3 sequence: CSANPLATLYNEQFS. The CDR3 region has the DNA TGCAGTGCTAACCCCCTAGCGACGTTGTACAATGAGCAGTTCTCC.

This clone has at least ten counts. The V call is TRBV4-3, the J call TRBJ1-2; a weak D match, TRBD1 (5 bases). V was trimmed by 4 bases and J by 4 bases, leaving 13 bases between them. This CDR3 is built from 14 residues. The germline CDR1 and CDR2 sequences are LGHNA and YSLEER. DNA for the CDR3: TGCGCCAGCAGCCCTTATCTCGGGACCTATGGCTACACCTTC. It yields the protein CASSPYLGTYGYTF.